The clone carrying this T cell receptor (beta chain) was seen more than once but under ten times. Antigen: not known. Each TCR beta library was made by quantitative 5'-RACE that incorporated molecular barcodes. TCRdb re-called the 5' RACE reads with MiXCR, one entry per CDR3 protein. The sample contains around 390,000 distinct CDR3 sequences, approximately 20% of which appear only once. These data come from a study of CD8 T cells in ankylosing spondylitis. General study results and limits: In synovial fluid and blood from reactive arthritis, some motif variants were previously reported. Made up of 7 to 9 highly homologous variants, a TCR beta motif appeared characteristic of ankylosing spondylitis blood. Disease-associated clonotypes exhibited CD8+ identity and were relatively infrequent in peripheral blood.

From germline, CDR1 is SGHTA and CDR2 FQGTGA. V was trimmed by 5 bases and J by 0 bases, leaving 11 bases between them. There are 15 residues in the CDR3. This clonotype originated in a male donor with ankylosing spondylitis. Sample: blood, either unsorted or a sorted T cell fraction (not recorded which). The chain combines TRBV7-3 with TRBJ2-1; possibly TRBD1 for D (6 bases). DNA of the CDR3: TGTGCCAGCAGCAAGGGGGACATCTCCTACAATGAGCAGTTCTTC. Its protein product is CASSKGDISYNEQFF.